The next 18 T cell receptor beta chains were all read from a single sample in a study of blood T cell repertoires in COVID-19. Data came from immunoSEQ multiplex PCR; TCRdb stores just in-frame clones and leaves some out. In the table there are tens of thousands of clones, about 90% of which are singletons. Input material: peripheral blood. The receptor set was obtained from a man aged 60 to 75 with acute or convalescent COVID-19.

The CDR3 coding sequence is TGTGCCAGCAGTTACGGGCCCTTCTATGGCTACACCTTC. This gives the protein CASSYGPFYGYTF. J is TRBJ1-2 and V is TRBV6-5, with D uncertain. This CDR3 spans 13 amino acids. CDR1 is MNHEY, CDR2 SVGAGI, per germline. The germline V and J ends were trimmed by 2 bases and 4 bases, with 8 bases remaining between them.

Here the CDR3 reads CASTRQGSYNSPLHF. In nucleotides, the CDR3 is TGCGCCAGCACCCGACAGGGAAGCTATAATTCACCCCTCCACTTT. The V and J genes are TRBV23-1 and TRBJ1-6; 7 bases fit TRBD1. TRBV23-1 is an ORF, and what it does is uncertain. The V and J ends lost 7 bases and 3 bases, in that order; junction bases with no gene match: 6. This CDR3 has 15 residues.

The count of this clone is one. The chain has TRBV2 and TRBJ2-1; possibly TRBD1 for D (5 bases). Germline values: CDR1 SNHLY, CDR2 FYNNEI. V dropped 0 bases and J dropped 8 bases, with 17 bases sitting between them. The CDR3 loop spans 16 amino acids. The CDR3 spells CASSEALRLTGDEQFF. The CDR3 DNA follows: TGTGCCAGCAGTGAAGCGCTTCGGCTAACAGGCGATGAGCAGTTCTTC.

The CDR3: CASSRREPNGYTF. The CDR3 DNA follows: TGTGCCAGCAGCCGCAGGGAACCGAATGGCTACACCTTC. V usage is TRBV5-4 and J usage is TRBJ1-2; TRBD1 might be the D (5 bases). Trimming took 4 bases from V and 6 from J, leaving 13 bases between them. The V gene's germline CDR1 is SGHNT and CDR2 YYREEE (reference sequence). The CDR3 has 13 amino acids.

The chain has TRBV24-1 and TRBJ2-2, with unresolved D. Trimming shortened V by 5 bases and J by 7 bases, and 13 bases separated the two germline ends. Germline lookup yields CDR1 KGHDR and CDR2 SFDVKD. The CDR3 covers 14 residues. CDR3 protein: CATSVAQPGGELFF. The CDR3 DNA is TGTGCCACCAGTGTGGCGCAACCGGGCGGGGAGCTGTTTTTT.

The chain recombines TRBV7-2 with TRBJ1-1; the D gene is possibly TRBD1 (6 bases). Per the germline V gene, CDR1 is SGHTA and CDR2 is FQGNSA. CDR3 length: 15 amino acids. Trimming removed 4 bases at V and 3 bases at J, with 15 bases between. The CDR3 here is CASSSKGGLYTEAFF. CDR3 DNA: TGTGCCAGCAGCTCCAAGGGGGGACTATACACTGAAGCTTTCTTT. The whole variable domain, filled in from reference TRBV7-2 and TRBJ1-1, reads GAGVSQSPSNKVTEKGKDVELRCDPISGHTALYWYRQSLGQGLEFLIYFQGNSAPDKSGLPSDRFSAERTGGSVSTLTIQRTQQEDSAVYLCASSSKGGLYTEAFFGQGTRLTVV.

J is TRBJ1-5 and V is TRBV3-1 (or the pseudogene TRBV3-2), with D perhaps matching TRBD1 (6 bases). The CDR3 spans 15 residues. The ends were cut back, 0 bases at V and 5 bases at J, with 11 bases in the middle. CDR1 and CDR2 (germline): LGHDT, YNNKEL (reference sequence). The CDR3 loop is CASSQEPGAYQPQHF. The CDR3 DNA reads TGTGCCAGCAGCCAAGAGCCAGGGGCCTATCAGCCCCAGCATTTT.

This clone showed up just a few times. V and J are TRBV5-6 and TRBJ1-3; D is undetermined. Germline V lookup: CDR1 SGHDT, CDR2 YYEEEE. Trimming removed 1 base from V and 0 bases from J, with 5 bases in between. The CDR3 consists of 14 residues. The CDR3 DNA sequence: TGTGCCAGCAGCTTGCCTATCTCTGGAAACACCATATATTTT. Translation: CASSLPISGNTIYF. The complete variable domain, with remaining parts taken from reference TRBV5-6 and TRBJ1-3, reads DAGVTQSPTHLIKTRGQQVTLRCSPKSGHDTVSWYQQALGQGPQFIFQYYEEEERQRGNFPDRFSGHQFPNYSSELNVNALLLGDSALYLCASSLPISGNTIYFGEGSWLTVV.

V is TRBV2 and J is TRBJ1-2; D is ambiguous. V was pared by 2 bases and J by 1 base, with 11 bases between. Germline loops: CDR1 SNHLY, CDR2 FYNNEI. There are 15 residues in the CDR3. In DNA form, the CDR3 reads TGTGCCAGCAGTGAAAACTCGTACGGTAACTATGGCTACACCTTC. As protein: CASSENSYGNYGYTF.

J is TRBJ2-3 and V is TRBV18; D gene uncertain. The length of the CDR3 is 17 residues. The germline V gene has CDR1 KGHSH and CDR2 LQKENI. The V gene lost 6 bases and the J gene lost 5 bases, with 24 bases spanning the gap. Here the CDR3 reads CASSPPNNLYAQDTQYF. The CDR3 DNA reads TGTGCCAGCTCCCCCCCGAATAATCTATACGCCCAAGATACGCAGTATTTT.

V gene TRBV19 combines with J gene TRBJ1-4; TRBD1 matches 8 bases. V lost 4 bases, J lost 7 bases, and 2 bases stayed unmatched. Germline V gene lookup returns CDR1 LNHDA and CDR2 SQIVND (reference sequence). The CDR3 runs to 13 residues. The CDR3 DNA reads as TGTGCCAGTAGTAGCACAGGGGGTGAAAAACTGTTTTTT. Its translation is CASSSTGGEKLFF.

The genes are TRBV3-1 (or the pseudogene TRBV3-2) and TRBJ1-2; D unclear. This CDR3 is built from 14 residues. V was shortened by 0 bases and J by 8 bases, with 13 bases between the two germline ends. Germline V gene lookup returns CDR1 LGHDT and CDR2 YNNKEL (reference sequence). In DNA form, the CDR3 reads TGTGCCAGCAGCCAAGATCTGAGCGGCGGAGGCTACACCTTC. Encoded protein: CASSQDLSGGGYTF.

In its sample, this clone was seen once. J is TRBJ2-7 and V is TRBV6-5; 8 nucleotides match TRBD1. In germline, CDR1 is MNHEY, CDR2 SVGAGI. Losses at the gene ends were 4 bases for V and 0 bases for J; bases not matched to a gene: 2. The CDR3 is made up of 14 amino acids. The CDR3 region is CASSFDRGSYEQYF. CDR3 DNA sequence: TGTGCCAGCAGTTTCGACAGGGGCTCCTACGAGCAGTACTTC.

This clone has more than one count but fewer than ten. The rearrangement joins TRBV11-2 to TRBJ1-1; D remains ambiguous. The CDR3 runs to 14 residues. The V end lost 2 bases, the J end lost 4 bases, and 11 bases lay between the germline ends. Germline V gene sequence: CDR1 SGHAT, CDR2 FQNNGV. In DNA, the CDR3 is TGTGCCAGCAGCTTACCCGGAGGAGTCACTGAAGCTTTCTTT. Translation gives CASSLPGGVTEAFF.

The V and J genes are TRBV4-1 and TRBJ1-2; the match to TRBD1 covers 9 bases. CDR3 length: 16 residues. The junction had 7 bases not matched to a gene; V was cut back by 4 bases and J by 1 base. The germline V gene has CDR1 MGHRA and CDR2 YSYEKL. The CDR3 region is CASSPNAGQGNYGYTF. DNA of the CDR3: TGCGCCAGCAGCCCGAATGCGGGACAGGGTAACTATGGCTACACCTTC.

J is TRBJ1-2 and V is TRBV6-5, with 8 bases fitting TRBD1. V lost 2 bases to trimming and J lost 4 bases; unmatched junction nucleotides: 3. This CDR3 has 14 residues. Germline CDR1 reads MNHEY; CDR2 reads SVGAGI. Here the CDR3 reads CASSYGQGAYGYTF. The CDR3 DNA reads as TGTGCCAGCAGTTACGGACAGGGAGCCTATGGCTACACCTTC.

The rearrangement uses TRBV4-1 and TRBJ2-1; no clear D gene. The V end was cut by 1 base, the J end by 2 bases, with 12 bases between. Germline V gives CDR1 MGHRA, CDR2 YSYEKL. The CDR3 runs to 16 residues. CDR3 DNA: TGCGCCAGCAGCCAAGTAGACATGGTTACCTACAATGAGCAGTTCTTC. Translated, it gives CASSQVDMVTYNEQFF.

The chain carries TRBV5-4 and TRBJ1-3; tentative D call: TRBD1 (6 bases). V was cut by 2 bases and J by 5 bases, with 17 bases left in between. The V gene's germline CDR1 is SGHNT and CDR2 YYREEE (reference sequence). The CDR3 is 16 residues long. CDR3 sequence reads: CASSFLLETGRNTIYF. As DNA, the CDR3 is TGTGCCAGCAGCTTCCTTTTGGAGACAGGAAGAAACACCATATATTTT. The full variable domain, rest sourced from reference TRBV5-4 and TRBJ1-3, is ETGVTQSPTHLIKTRGQQVTLRCSSQSGHNTVSWYQQALGQGPQFIFQYYREEENGRGNFPPRFSGLQFPNYSSELNVNALELDDSALYLCASSFLLETGRNTIYFGEGSWLTVV.